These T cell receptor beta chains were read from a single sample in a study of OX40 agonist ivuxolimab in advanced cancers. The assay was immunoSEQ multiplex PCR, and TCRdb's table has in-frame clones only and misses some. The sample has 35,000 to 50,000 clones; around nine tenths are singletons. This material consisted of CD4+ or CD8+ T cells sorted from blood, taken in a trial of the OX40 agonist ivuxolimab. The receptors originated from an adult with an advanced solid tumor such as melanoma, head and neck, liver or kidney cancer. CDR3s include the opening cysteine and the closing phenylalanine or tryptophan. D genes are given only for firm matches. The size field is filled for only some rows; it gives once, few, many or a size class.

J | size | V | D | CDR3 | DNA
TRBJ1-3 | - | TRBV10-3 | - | CATGGQQEGVGNTIYF | TGTGCCACCGGGGGGCAACAGGAGGGAGTTGGAAACACCATATATTTT
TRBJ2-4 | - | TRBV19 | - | CASSIAGEDIQYF | TGTGCCAGTAGTATAGCCGGGGAGGACATTCAGTACTTC
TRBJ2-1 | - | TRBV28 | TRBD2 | CASSFPGLAGVEQFF | TGTGCCAGCAGTTTCCCCGGACTAGCGGGAGTTGAGCAGTTCTTC
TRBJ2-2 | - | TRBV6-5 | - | CASSYITVGGTGELFF | TGTGCCAGCAGTTATATAACCGTGGGAGGCACCGGGGAGCTGTTTTTT
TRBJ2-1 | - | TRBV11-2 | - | CASSLAGAGGDEQFF | TGTGCCAGCAGCTTAGCGGGGGCAGGTGGGGATGAGCAGTTCTTC
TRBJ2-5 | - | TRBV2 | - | CASLDGPETQYF | TGTGCCAGCCTGGACGGGCCCGAGACCCAGTACTTC
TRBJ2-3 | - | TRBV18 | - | CASSPLAEYTDTQYF | TGTGCCAGCTCACCACTAGCGGAGTACACAGATACGCAGTATTTT
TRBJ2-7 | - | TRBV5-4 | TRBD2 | CASSSRTSGSSYEQYF | TGTGCCAGCAGCTCCCGTACTAGCGGGAGCTCCTACGAGCAGTACTTC
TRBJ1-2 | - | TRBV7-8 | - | CASSLGGGSIYGYTF | TGTGCCAGCAGCTTAGGTGGGGGATCGATCTATGGCTACACCTTC
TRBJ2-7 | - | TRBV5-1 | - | CASSFEGGSYEQYF | TGCGCCAGCAGCTTTGAGGGCGGCTCCTACGAGCAGTACTTC
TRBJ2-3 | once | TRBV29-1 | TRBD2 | CSVSGTSMSDTQYF | TGCAGCGTTTCAGGGACTAGCATGTCCGATACGCAGTATTTT
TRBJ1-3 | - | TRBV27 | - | CASANLGSGNTIYF | TGTGCCAGCGCGAACCTAGGCTCTGGAAACACCATATATTTT
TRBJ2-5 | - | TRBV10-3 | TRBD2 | CAISAPRESGRIKETQYF | TGTGCCATCAGTGCGCCGCGGGAGAGCGGCCGCATAAAAGAGACCCAGTACTTC
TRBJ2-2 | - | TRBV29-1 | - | CSVAPANTGELFF | TGCAGCGTTGCTCCCGCGAACACCGGGGAGCTGTTTTTT